The present TCR beta chain was sequenced within a study of CXCR3-negative and CXCR3-positive naive CD8 T cells. As to this clonotype: The antigen is not known.

Overall study results and limits: CXCR3 levels fell partly with cryopreservation; most assays relied on fresh PBMCs. Much lower diversity was found in memory CD8+ cells, while both naive subsets had comparably high diversity.

UMI-labeled 5' RACE TRB cDNA libraries were prepared from the cells. TCRdb re-called the 5' RACE reads; every CDR3 protein appears as one record, without DNA. The sample has 70,000 to 95,000 distinct CDR3 sequences. This CDR3 is 13 amino acids long. From germline, CDR1 is SGHDT and CDR2 YYEEEE. Material for sequencing was naive CXCR3- CD8+ T cells from blood. Subset noted: CD45RO-CCR7+CD27+CD95- naive CD8+ T cells lacking CXCR3 (TNR3-). The TCR comes from a human donor in good health. Some clones in this sample may be carry-over from other donors' samples. V gene TRBV5-6 combines with J gene TRBJ2-7; TCRdb's D call, TRBD1, is unchecked because there is no DNA. This CDR3 is CASRPPDVCEQYF.